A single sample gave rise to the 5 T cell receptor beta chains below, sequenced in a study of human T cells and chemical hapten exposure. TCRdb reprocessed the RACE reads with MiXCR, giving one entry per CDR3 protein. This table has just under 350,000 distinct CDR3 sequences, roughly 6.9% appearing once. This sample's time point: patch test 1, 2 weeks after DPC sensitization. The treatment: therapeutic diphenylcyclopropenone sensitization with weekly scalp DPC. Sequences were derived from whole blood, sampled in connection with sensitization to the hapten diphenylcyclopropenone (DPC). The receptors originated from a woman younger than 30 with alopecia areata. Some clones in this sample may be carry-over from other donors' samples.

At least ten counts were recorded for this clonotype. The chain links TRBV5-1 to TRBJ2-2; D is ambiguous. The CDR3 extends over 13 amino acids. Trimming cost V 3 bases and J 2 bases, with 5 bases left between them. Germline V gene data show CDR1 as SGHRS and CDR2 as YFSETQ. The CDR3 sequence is CASSSSNTGELFF. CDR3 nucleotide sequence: TGCGCCAGCAGCTCTTCAAACACCGGGGAGCTGTTTTTT.

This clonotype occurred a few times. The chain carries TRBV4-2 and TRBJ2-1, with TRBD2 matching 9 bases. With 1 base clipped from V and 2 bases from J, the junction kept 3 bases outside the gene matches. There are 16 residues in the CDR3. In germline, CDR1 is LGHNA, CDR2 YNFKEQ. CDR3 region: CASSQGASGAYNEQFF. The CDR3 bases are TGTGCCAGCAGCCAAGGGGCTAGCGGGGCCTACAATGAGCAGTTCTTC.

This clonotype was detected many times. CDR3 residues: CSVDISHQETQYF. CDR3 in DNA: TGCAGCGTTGACATCTCGCACCAAGAGACCCAGTACTTC. This sequence joins TRBV29-1 and TRBJ2-5; D ambiguous. Trimming left V 3 bases short and J 0 bases short, with 8 bases between. This CDR3 contains 13 residues. Germline values: CDR1 SQVTM, CDR2 ANQGSEA.

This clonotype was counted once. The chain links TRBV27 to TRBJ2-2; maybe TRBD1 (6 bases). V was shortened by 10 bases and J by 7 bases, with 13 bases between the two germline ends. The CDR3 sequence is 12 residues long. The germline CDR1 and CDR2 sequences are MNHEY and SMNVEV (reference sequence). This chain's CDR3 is CAIKGEVGELFF. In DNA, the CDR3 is TGTGCCATTAAGGGGGAAGTCGGGGAGCTGTTTTTT.

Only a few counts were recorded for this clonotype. CDR3 in DNA: TGTGCCAGCAGCTGGGGGACAGCCAAGGTCTCGGCTGAACAAGCTGGGGCCAACGTCCTGACTTTC. This gives the protein CASSWGTAKVSAEQAGANVLTF. The rearrangement links TRBV11-2 to TRBJ2-6; 7 bases agree with TRBD1. The CDR3 is 22 amino acids. The V gene's germline CDR1 is SGHAT and CDR2 FQNNGV. J was trimmed by 2 bases and V by 4 bases; bases with no gene match: 23.